This TCR beta chain was identified in a study of blood T cell repertoires in COVID-19. Study as a whole: From T cells, B-cell-depleted T cells, or PBMCs came the material, which was cDNA or gDNA.

Original handling: Estimates of nucleated cell counts were drawn from the amplification of reference gene primers. The assay was immunoSEQ multiplex PCR, and TCRdb's table has in-frame clones only and misses some. For V, J and clone size, that table is used; D and trimming come from the DNA. The profile covers about 100,000 clones, with roughly nine tenths appearing a single time and roughly 0.99% taken by the ten largest. The V end lost 10 bases, the J end lost 1 base, and 13 bases lay between the germline ends. Germline assignment: CDR1 MRHNA and CDR2 SNTAGT. This CDR3 region has 14 residues. Sequenced: peripheral blood. The chain employs TRBV6-4 and TRBJ2-2; D is perhaps TRBD2 (5 bases). This TCR was recovered from a man between 60 and 75 years old with acute or convalescent COVID-19. The DNA of the CDR3 is TGTGCCACCCCAGTCGGGGAGAACACCGGGGAGCTGTTTTTT. It encodes CATPVGENTGELFF.